These 21 T cell receptor beta chains originate from one sample sequenced in a study of graft-versus-host responses after intestinal transplantation. The antigens these receptors bind are not known. Some clones are missing from TCRdb's copy, which holds only in-frame ones; the method was immunoSEQ multiplex PCR. This table has tens of thousands of clones, roughly 91% appearing once. This sample comprised unstimulated CD8+ T cells sorted from spleen or lymph node cells, obtained before intestinal transplant. The receptors here all came from a human donor who received an intestinal transplant.

For the CDR3, the DNA is TGTGCCAGCAGCCGGGATTGGGGTACCATTGACACTGAAGCTTTCTTT. It codes for CASSRDWGTIDTEAFF. The gene calls are TRBV27 and TRBJ1-1, with unresolved D. This CDR3 region has 16 residues. The germline V and J ends were trimmed by 6 bases and 3 bases, with 20 bases remaining between them. CDR1 MNHEY and CDR2 SMNVEV come from the germline V gene (reference sequence).

This clone was counted a few times. The genes are TRBV2 and TRBJ2-7; 11 bases agree with TRBD2. Per germline, CDR1 SNHLY and CDR2 FYNNEI. V trimming: 1 base; J trimming: 5 bases; junction bases outside the gene matches: 1. This CDR3 has 14 amino acids. The CDR3 is CASSEGLAGNEQYF. The CDR3 bases are TGTGCCAGCAGTGAAGGACTAGCGGGGAACGAGCAGTACTTC. Complete variable domain (other parts from reference TRBV2 and TRBJ2-7): EPEVTQTPSHQVTQMGQEVILRCVPISNHLYFYWYRQILGQKVEFLVSFYNNEISEKSEIFDDQFSVERPDGSNFTLKIRSTKLEDSAMYFCASSEGLAGNEQYFGPGTRLTVT.

The rearrangement links TRBV5-4 to TRBJ1-1, with no clear D. Deletions cut 0 bases from V and 2 bases from J, with 14 bases between. The CDR3 is 16 amino acids. The V gene's germline CDR1 is SGHNT and CDR2 YYREEE (reference sequence). The CDR3 DNA is TGTGCCAGCAGCTTGGGCCTATCCGGGTTTAACACTGAAGCTTTCTTT. Its protein is CASSLGLSGFNTEAFF.

This chain joins TRBV7-9 and TRBJ2-7, with D uncertain. With 5 bases removed from V and 6 bases from J, the gap between germline ends came to 11 bases. The CDR3 covers 12 residues. From germline, CDR1 is SEHNR and CDR2 FQNEAQ (reference sequence). The CDR3 nucleotides are TGTGCCAGCAGCCTCGGTCTAGGCGAGCAGTACTTC. Protein product: CASSLGLGEQYF.

The chain carries TRBV27 and TRBJ2-1; the D gene is possibly TRBD1 (6 bases). Trimming took 5 bases from V and 6 from J, leaving 14 bases between them. The V gene's germline CDR1 is MNHEY and CDR2 SMNVEV (reference sequence). CDR3 length equals 14 residues. The CDR3 nucleotides are TGTGCCAGCAGTGGGGGACCAGGGGTCAATGAGCAGTTCTTC. Translated: CASSGGPGVNEQFF.

Here the CDR3 reads CASSARGTSGSYEQYF. Here the CDR3 DNA reads TGTGCCAGCAGCGCAAGAGGGACTAGCGGGAGTTACGAGCAGTACTTC. V usage is TRBV5-4 and J usage is TRBJ2-7; TRBD2 agrees at 14 bases. Per germline, CDR1 SGHNT and CDR2 YYREEE (reference sequence). The CDR3 is made up of 16 amino acids. Trimming at V came to 4 bases and at J to 4 bases, leaving 7 bases not matched to a gene. The variable domain in full, with the rest retrieved from reference TRBV5-4 and TRBJ2-7, is ETGVTQSPTHLIKTRGQQVTLRCSSQSGHNTVSWYQQALGQGPQFIFQYYREEENGRGNFPPRFSGLQFPNYSSELNVNALELDDSALYLCASSARGTSGSYEQYFGPGTRLTVT.

This sequence joins TRBV30 and TRBJ2-3, with TRBD1 as a possible D gene (8 bases). V lost 0 bases and J 5 bases, leaving 12 bases between the germline ends. The length of the CDR3 is 14 residues. Germline V CDR1 and CDR2: GTSNPN, SVGIG (reference sequence). This CDR3 reads CAWSVQGGLDTQYF. The CDR3 nucleotides are TGTGCCTGGAGTGTACAGGGGGGGCTAGATACGCAGTATTTT. Combining the CDR3 with reference TRBV30 and TRBJ2-3 gives the whole variable domain SQTIHQWPATLVQPVGSPLSLECTVEGTSNPNLYWYRQAAGRGLQLLFYSVGIGQISSEVPQNLSASRPQDRQFILSSKKLLLSDSGFYLCAWSVQGGLDTQYFGPGTRLTVL.

The chain links TRBV9 to TRBJ1-4, with a tentative D call TRBD1 (6 bases). CDR3 size: 14 residues. Germline CDR1 is SGDLS and CDR2 is YYNGEE. Trimming cost V 3 bases and J 5 bases, with 11 bases left between them. CDR3: CASSEQGLNEKLFF. For the CDR3, the DNA is TGTGCCAGCAGCGAACAGGGACTAAATGAAAAACTGTTTTTT.

The V and J genes are TRBV19 and TRBJ2-1, with D perhaps matching TRBD2 (6 bases). This CDR3 comprises 14 residues. Germline lookup yields CDR1 LNHDA and CDR2 SQIVND (reference sequence). V was clipped by 5 bases and J by 0 bases, with 8 bases between them. CDR3 in DNA: TGTGCCAGTAGTCGGGGGAGCTCCTACAATGAGCAGTTCTTC. Protein sequence: CASSRGSSYNEQFF.

The chain links TRBV4-3 to TRBJ2-5, with 13 bases identical to TRBD2. From germline, CDR1 is LGHNA and CDR2 YSLEER. Trimming cost V 4 bases and J 3 bases; bases outside gene matches: 11. The CDR3 has 18 residues. In DNA, the CDR3 is TGCGCCAGCAGCCGATCACTAGCGGGGGGGCCGATCGAAGAGACCCAGTACTTC. It specifies CASSRSLAGGPIEETQYF.

This chain links TRBV6-5 with TRBJ1-5; D may be TRBD1 (5 bases). This CDR3 comprises 13 residues. Germline-derived CDR1 and CDR2 are MNHEY and SVGAGI. The germline V and J ends were trimmed by 7 bases and 5 bases, with 12 bases remaining between them. The CDR3 region has the DNA TGTGCCAGCACCACAGACAGAGATCAGCCCCAGCATTTT. Amino acid sequence: CASTTDRDQPQHF.

This chain links TRBV4-1 with TRBJ1-2; tentatively, D is TRBD1 (6 bases). The CDR3 spans 14 residues. Trimming pared 1 base from V and 3 bases from J, leaving 9 bases between. Germline V CDR1 and CDR2: MGHRA, YSYEKL. CDR3 sequence: CASSQGQVHYGYTF. Written as DNA, the CDR3 is TGCGCCAGCAGCCAAGGACAGGTTCACTATGGCTACACCTTC.

This chain connects TRBV6-5 to TRBJ2-1; D perhaps matches TRBD2 (7 bases). Germline CDR1 and CDR2: MNHEY and SVGAGI. Trimming removed 0 bases at V and 7 bases at J, with 13 bases between. The CDR3 consists of 15 residues. Here the CDR3 reads CASSYSGGGENEQFF. The DNA for the CDR3 is TGTGCCAGCAGTTACTCGGGGGGGGGCGAAAATGAGCAGTTCTTC.

The chain couples TRBV7-9 to TRBJ2-7; D uncertain. V lost 5 bases and J 4 bases, leaving 9 bases between the germline ends. CDR1 and CDR2 (germline): SEHNR, FQNEAQ (reference sequence). This CDR3 contains 12 residues. CDR3 sequence reads: CASSPTYYEQYF. As DNA, the CDR3 is TGTGCCAGCAGCCCGACATATTACGAGCAGTACTTC.

This chain uses TRBV5-1 with TRBJ1-1; D not resolved. V gave up 0 bases and J gave up 2 bases, with 8 bases separating them. This CDR3 contains 14 residues. The germline V gene encodes CDR1 SGHRS and CDR2 YFSETQ. CDR3: CASSLGADNTEAFF. CDR3 DNA: TGCGCCAGCAGCTTGGGTGCGGATAACACTGAAGCTTTCTTT.

The chain carries TRBV6-6 and TRBJ2-1, with TRBD2 matching 11 bases. The germline CDR1 and CDR2 sequences are MNHNY and SVGAGI (reference sequence). V trimming: 2 bases; J trimming: 5 bases; junction bases outside the gene matches: 5. The CDR3 length is 16 residues. CDR3 DNA sequence: TGTGCCAGCAGTTACGGGCCGGGACTAGCGGACAATGAGCAGTTCTTC. Translating gives CASSYGPGLADNEQFF.

This rearrangement joins TRBV4-1 to TRBJ2-7; maybe TRBD1 (6 bases). Deletions cut 1 base from V and 7 bases from J, with 14 bases between. Germline V lookup: CDR1 MGHRA, CDR2 YSYEKL. CDR3 size: 14 residues. CDR3 sequence: CASSQVAGVSEQYF. As DNA, the CDR3 is TGCGCCAGCAGCCAAGTGGCAGGGGTGAGTGAGCAGTACTTC.

The chain combines TRBV7-9 with TRBJ1-6; 7 bases are a match to TRBD1. Germline V lookup: CDR1 SEHNR, CDR2 FQNEAQ (reference sequence). Unmatched junction bases numbered 10, after V lost 5 bases and J lost 9 bases. This CDR3 has 15 residues. This CDR3 reads CASSPDRPGTSPLHF. In nucleotides, the CDR3 is TGTGCCAGCAGCCCGGACAGGCCGGGAACTTCACCCCTCCACTTT.

The chain recombines TRBV4-1 with TRBJ1-2; D call uncertain. V dropped 1 base and J dropped 0 bases, with 12 bases sitting between them. The germline V gene has CDR1 MGHRA and CDR2 YSYEKL. CDR3 size: 16 residues. This CDR3 reads CASSQAELEANYGYTF. The DNA of the CDR3 is TGCGCCAGCAGCCAAGCCGAGTTGGAGGCTAACTATGGCTACACCTTC.

The CDR3: CASSYRDEQFF. CDR3 DNA sequence: TGTGCCAGCAGTTACCGCGATGAGCAGTTCTTC. The rearrangement uses TRBV6-5 and TRBJ2-1; D is unresolved. Germline CDR1 is MNHEY and CDR2 is SVGAGI. Trimming shortened V by 2 bases and J by 8 bases, and 4 bases separated the two germline ends. This CDR3 is 11 amino acids long.

The chain carries TRBV29-1 and TRBJ2-3, with 7 bases lining up with TRBD2. Losses at the gene ends were 6 bases for V and 2 bases for J; bases not matched to a gene: 8. This CDR3 has 14 residues. CDR1 and CDR2 (germline): SQVTM, ANQGSEA. For the CDR3, the DNA is TGCAGCGTCGAGGGACTACCTAACACAGATACGCAGTATTTT. This encodes CSVEGLPNTDTQYF.